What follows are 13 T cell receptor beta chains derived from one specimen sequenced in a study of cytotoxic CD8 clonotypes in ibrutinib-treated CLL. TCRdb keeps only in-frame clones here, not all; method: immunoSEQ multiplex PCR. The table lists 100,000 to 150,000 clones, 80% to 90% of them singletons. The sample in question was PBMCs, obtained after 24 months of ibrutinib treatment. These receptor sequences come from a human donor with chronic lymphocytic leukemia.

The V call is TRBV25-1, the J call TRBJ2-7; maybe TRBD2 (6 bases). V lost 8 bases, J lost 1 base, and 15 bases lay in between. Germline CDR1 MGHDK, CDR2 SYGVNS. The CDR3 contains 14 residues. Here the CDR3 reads CASSPGGLSYEQYF. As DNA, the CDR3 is TGTGCCAGCTCCCCAGGAGGGCTATCCTACGAGCAGTACTTC.

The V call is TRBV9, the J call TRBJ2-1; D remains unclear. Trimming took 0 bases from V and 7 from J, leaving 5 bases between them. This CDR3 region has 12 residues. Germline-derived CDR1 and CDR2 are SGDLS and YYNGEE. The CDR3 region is CASSVAGNEQFF. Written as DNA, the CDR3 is TGTGCCAGCAGCGTAGCTGGGAATGAGCAGTTCTTC.

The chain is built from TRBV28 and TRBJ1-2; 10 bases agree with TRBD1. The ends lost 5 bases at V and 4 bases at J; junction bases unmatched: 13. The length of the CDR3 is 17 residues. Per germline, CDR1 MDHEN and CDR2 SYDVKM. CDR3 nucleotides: TGTGCCAGCAGTCTGATATCGAGACAGGGGGCAGGCTATGGCTACACCTTC. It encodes CASSLISRQGAGYGYTF.

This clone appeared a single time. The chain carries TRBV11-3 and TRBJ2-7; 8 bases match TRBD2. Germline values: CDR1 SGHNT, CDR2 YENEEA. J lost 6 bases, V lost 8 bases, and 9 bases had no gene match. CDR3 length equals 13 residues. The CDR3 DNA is TGTGCCAGCCCCGCGGGAGGAATTAGCGAGCAGTACTTC. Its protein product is CASPAGGISEQYF.

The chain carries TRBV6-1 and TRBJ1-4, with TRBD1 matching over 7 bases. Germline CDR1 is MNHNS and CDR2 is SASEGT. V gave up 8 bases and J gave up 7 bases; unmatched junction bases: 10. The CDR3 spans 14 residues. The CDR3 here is CASSAGTATEKLFF. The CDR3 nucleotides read TGTGCCAGCTCTGCGGGGACAGCAACTGAAAAACTGTTTTTT.

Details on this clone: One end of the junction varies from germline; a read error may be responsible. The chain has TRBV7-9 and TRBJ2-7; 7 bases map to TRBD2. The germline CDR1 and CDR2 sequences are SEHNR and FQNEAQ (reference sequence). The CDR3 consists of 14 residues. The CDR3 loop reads CASSSTPRAGRYDF. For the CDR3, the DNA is TGTGCCAGCAGCTCGACCCCCCGAGCGGGACGGTATGACTTC.

Here the CDR3 DNA reads TGTGCCAGCAGCTATACCCCCTGGGGTAGCTTTGAGAACACCGGGGAGCTGTTTTTT. Protein: CASSYTPWGSFENTGELFF. This sequence joins TRBV7-8 and TRBJ2-2, with no clear D. The V gene lost 4 bases and the J gene lost 1 base, with 22 bases spanning the gap. This CDR3 is 19 amino acids long. Germline V gives CDR1 SGHVS, CDR2 FQNEAQ.

The CDR3 protein is CASRYTGQGRHEQFF. As DNA, the CDR3 is TGTGCCAGCAGATATACGGGACAGGGGAGGCATGAGCAGTTCTTC. The chain joins TRBV28 to TRBJ2-1; 10 bases map to TRBD1. The CDR3 spans 15 residues. Trimming at V came to 6 bases and at J to 8 bases, leaving 10 bases not matched to a gene. Germline V gene data show CDR1 as MDHEN and CDR2 as SYDVKM.

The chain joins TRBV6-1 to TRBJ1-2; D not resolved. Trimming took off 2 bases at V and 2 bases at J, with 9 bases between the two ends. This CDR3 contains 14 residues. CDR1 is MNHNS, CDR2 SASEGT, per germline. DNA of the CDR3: TGTGCCAGCAGTGAATCGGCAGGCAACTATGGCTACACCTTC. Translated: CASSESAGNYGYTF.

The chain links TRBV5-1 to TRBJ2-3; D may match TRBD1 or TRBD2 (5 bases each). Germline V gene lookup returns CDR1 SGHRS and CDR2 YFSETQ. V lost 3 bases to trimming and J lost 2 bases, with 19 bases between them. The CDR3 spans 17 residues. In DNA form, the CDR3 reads TGCGCCAGCAGCTGGGACGGCCTTACCAGGCCCACAGATACGCAGTATTTT. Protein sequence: CASSWDGLTRPTDTQYF. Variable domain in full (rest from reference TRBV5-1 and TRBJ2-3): KAGVTQTPRYLIKTRGQQVTLSCSPISGHRSVSWYQQTPGQGLQFLFEYFSETQRNKGNFPGRFSGRQFSNSRSEMNVSTLELGDSALYLCASSWDGLTRPTDTQYFGPGTRLTVL.

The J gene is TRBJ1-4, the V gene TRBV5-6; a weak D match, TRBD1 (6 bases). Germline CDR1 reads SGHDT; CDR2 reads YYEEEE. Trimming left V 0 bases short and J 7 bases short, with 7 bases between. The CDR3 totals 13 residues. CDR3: CASSLGQVEKLFF. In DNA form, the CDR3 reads TGTGCCAGCAGCTTGGGACAGGTTGAAAAACTGTTTTTT.

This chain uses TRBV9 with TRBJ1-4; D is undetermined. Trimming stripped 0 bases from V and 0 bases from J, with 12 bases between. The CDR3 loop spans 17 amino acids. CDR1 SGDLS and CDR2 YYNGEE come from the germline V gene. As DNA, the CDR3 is TGTGCCAGCAGCGTAGGCGCAGAGCTTACAACTAATGAAAAACTGTTTTTT. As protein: CASSVGAELTTNEKLFF.

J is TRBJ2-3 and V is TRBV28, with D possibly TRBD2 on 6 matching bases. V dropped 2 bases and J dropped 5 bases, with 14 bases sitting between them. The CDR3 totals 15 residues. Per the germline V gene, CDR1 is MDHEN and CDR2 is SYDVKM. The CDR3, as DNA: TGTGCCAGCAGTTTAATAGCGGATAGTGGAGATACGCAGTATTTT. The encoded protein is CASSLIADSGDTQYF.